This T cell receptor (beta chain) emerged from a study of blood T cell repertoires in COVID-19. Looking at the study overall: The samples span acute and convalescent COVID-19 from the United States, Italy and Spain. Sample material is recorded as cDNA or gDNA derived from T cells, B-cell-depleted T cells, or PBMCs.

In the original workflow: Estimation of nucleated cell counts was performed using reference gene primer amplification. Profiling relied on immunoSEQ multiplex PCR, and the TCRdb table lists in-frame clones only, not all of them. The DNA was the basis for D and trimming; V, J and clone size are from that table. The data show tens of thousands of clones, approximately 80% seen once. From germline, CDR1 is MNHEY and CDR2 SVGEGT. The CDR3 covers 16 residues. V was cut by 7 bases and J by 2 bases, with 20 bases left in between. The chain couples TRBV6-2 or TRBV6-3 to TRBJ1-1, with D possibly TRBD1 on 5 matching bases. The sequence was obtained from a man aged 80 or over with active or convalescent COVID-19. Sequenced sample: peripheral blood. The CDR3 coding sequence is TGTGCCAGCATCCCCTCCGGGCCAGGGTCCAACACTGAAGCTTTCTTT. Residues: CASIPSGPGSNTEAFF.